The source of this T cell receptor beta chain is a study of vaccination effects on CD4 cells after COVID-19. Study as a whole: Participants each got two BNT162b2 or mRNA-1273 vaccine doses.

Study results and caveats: Healthy vaccinees had only 1 of 255 vaccine-induced clones cross-react with common cold coronaviruses. Clonal contraction was marked in infection- and vaccine-induced clones late after vaccination.

Within the ViraFEST assay, antigen-specific CD4+ T cells underwent expansion with viral peptide pools prior to sequencing. Scientists isolated CD4+ T cells after a roughly 10-day culture period ended. Having tested negative for nucleocapsid antibodies, the vaccine recipients showed no prior SARS-CoV-2 infection. Cultures had half their medium replaced with IL-2 medium on days 3 and 7. CDR1 and CDR2 (germline): SSHAT, FNYEAQ (reference sequence). CDR3 length equals 14 residues. With regard to this clone: Its cognate antigen is unknown. Compared with germline, one end of the junction differs, possibly owing to a read error.

Profiling relied on immunoSEQ multiplex PCR, and the TCRdb table lists in-frame clones only, not all of them. The repertoire holds 27,000 or so clones, with roughly 73% as singletons. Specimen: CD4+ T cells from PBMCs cultured with HCoV-NL63 spike peptides, collected before COVID-19 vaccination. The receptor was isolated from a human donor who received a COVID-19 vaccine. The chain couples TRBV7-7 to TRBJ2-1; D assignment may be TRBD1 or TRBD2 (6 bases each). The CDR3 reads CASSLGGLTHEQFF. CDR3 bases: TGTGCTAGCAGCTTAGGGGGGTTGACCCATGAGCAGTTCTTC.